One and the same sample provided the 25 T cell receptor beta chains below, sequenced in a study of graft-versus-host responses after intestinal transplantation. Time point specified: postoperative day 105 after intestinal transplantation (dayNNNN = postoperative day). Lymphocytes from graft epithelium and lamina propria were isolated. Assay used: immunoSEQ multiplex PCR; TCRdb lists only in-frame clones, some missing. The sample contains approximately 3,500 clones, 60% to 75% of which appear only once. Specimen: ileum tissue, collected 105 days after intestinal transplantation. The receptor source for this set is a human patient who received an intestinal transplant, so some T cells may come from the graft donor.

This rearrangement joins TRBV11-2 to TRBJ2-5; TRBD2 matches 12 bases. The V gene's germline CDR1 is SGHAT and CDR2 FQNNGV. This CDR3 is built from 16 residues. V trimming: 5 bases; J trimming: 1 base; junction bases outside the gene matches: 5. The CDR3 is CASSDGLAGFQETQYF. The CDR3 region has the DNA TGTGCCAGCAGCGACGGACTAGCGGGGTTCCAAGAGACCCAGTACTTC.

CDR3 bases: TGTGCCAGCAGTGTCCGGGGTCTTAATGAGCAGTTCTTC. It translates to CASSVRGLNEQFF. The gene calls are TRBV27 and TRBJ2-1; TRBD2 is a possible D gene (5 bases). The CDR3 runs 13 residues. The V gene's germline CDR1 is MNHEY and CDR2 SMNVEV (reference sequence). V dropped 5 bases and J dropped 7 bases, with 12 bases sitting between them.

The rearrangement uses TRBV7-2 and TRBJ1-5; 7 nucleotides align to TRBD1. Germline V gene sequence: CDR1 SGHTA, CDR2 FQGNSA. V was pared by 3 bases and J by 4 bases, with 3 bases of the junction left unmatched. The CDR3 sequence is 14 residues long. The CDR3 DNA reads TGTGCCAGCAGCTTGACAGGGCAGAATCAGCCCCAGCATTTT. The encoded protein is CASSLTGQNQPQHF.

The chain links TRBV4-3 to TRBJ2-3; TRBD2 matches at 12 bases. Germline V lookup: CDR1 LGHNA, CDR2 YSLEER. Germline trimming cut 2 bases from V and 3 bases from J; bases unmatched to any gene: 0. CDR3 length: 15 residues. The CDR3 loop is CASSQLAGGTDTQYF. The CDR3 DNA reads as TGCGCCAGCAGCCAACTAGCGGGAGGGACAGATACGCAGTATTTT.

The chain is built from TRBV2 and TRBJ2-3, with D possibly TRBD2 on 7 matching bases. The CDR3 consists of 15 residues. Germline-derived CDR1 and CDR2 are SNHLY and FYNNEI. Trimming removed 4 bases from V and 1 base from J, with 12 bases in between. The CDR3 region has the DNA TGTGCCAGCAGTGGTGGGGGGGCCGGCACAGATACGCAGTATTTT. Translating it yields CASSGGGAGTDTQYF.

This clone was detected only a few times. CDR3 residues: CASSDPTGGEASAFF. DNA for the CDR3: TGTGCCAGCAGTGACCCGACAGGGGGCGAGGCCTCTGCTTTCTTT. This chain uses TRBV6-1 with TRBJ1-1; the match to TRBD1 covers 10 bases. Unmatched junction bases numbered 12, after V lost 3 bases and J lost 11 bases. The CDR3 runs to 15 residues. CDR1 is MNHNS and CDR2 is SASEGT in the germline V gene.

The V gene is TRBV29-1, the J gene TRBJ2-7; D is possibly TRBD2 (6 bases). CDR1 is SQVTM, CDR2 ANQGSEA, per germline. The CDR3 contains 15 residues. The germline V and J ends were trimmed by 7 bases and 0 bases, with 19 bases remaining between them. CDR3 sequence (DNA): TGCAGCGGAACGTTCGGGGCGACTAGCTCCTACGAGCAGTACTTC. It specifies CSGTFGATSSYEQYF.

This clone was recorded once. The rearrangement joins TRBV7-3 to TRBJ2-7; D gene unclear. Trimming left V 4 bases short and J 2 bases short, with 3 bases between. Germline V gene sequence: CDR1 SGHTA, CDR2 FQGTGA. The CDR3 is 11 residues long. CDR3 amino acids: CASSYTYEQYF. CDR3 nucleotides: TGTGCCAGCAGCTACACCTACGAGCAGTACTTC. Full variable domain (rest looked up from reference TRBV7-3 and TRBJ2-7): GAGVSQTPSNKVTEKGKYVELRCDPISGHTALYWYRQSLGQGPEFLIYFQGTGAADDSGLPNDRFFAVRPEGSVSTLKIQRTERGDSAVYLCASSYTYEQYFGPGTRLTVT.

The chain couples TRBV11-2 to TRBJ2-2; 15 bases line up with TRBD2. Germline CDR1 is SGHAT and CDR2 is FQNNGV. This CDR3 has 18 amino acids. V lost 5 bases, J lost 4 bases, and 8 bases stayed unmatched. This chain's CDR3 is CASSPGTSGGLGTGELFF. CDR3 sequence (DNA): TGTGCCAGCAGCCCAGGGACTAGCGGGGGGTTAGGCACCGGGGAGCTGTTTTTT. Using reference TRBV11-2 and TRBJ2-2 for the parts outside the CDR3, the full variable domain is EAGVAQSPRYKIIEKRQSVAFWCNPISGHATLYWYQQILGQGPKLLIQFQNNGVVDDSQLPKDRFSAERLKGVDSTLKIQPAKLEDSAVYLCASSPGTSGGLGTGELFFGEGSRLTVL.

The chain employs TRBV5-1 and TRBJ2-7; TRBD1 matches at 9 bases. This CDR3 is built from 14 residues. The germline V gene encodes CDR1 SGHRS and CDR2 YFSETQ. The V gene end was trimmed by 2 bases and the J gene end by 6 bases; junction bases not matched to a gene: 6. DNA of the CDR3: TGCGCCAGCAGCTTTAGAACAGGGGGCGGCGAGCAGTACTTC. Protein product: CASSFRTGGGEQYF.

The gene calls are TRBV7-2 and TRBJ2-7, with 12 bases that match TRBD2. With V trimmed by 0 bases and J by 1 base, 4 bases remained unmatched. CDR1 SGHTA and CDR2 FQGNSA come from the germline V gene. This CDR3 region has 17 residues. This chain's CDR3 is CASSLAASGGASYEQYF. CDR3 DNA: TGTGCCAGCAGCTTAGCGGCTAGCGGGGGGGCGTCCTACGAGCAGTACTTC.

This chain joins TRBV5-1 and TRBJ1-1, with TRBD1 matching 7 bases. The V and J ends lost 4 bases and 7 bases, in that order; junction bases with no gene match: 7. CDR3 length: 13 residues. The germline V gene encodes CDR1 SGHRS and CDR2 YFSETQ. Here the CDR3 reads CASSPTRQGEAFF. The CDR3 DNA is TGCGCCAGCAGCCCAACCCGACAGGGTGAAGCTTTCTTT.

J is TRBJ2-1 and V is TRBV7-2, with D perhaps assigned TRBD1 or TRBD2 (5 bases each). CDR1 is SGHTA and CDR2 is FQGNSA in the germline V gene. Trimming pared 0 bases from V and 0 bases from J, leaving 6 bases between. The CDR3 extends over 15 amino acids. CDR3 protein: CASSLAGVSYNEQFF. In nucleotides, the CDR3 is TGTGCCAGCAGCTTAGCGGGGGTCTCCTACAATGAGCAGTTCTTC.

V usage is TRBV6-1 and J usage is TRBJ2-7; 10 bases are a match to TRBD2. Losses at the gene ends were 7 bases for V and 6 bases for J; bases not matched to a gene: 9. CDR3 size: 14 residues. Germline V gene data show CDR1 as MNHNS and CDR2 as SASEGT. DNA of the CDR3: TGTGCCAGCAACAGCGGGAGGGCCCCCTCCGAGCAGTACTTC. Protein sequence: CASNSGRAPSEQYF.

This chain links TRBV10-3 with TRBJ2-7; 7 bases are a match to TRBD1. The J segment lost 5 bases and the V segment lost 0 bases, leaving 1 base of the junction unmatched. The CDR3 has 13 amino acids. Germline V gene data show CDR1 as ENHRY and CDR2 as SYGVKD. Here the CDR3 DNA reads TGTGCCATCAGTGAGTCCACAGGGGACGAGCAGTACTTC. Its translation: CAISESTGDEQYF.

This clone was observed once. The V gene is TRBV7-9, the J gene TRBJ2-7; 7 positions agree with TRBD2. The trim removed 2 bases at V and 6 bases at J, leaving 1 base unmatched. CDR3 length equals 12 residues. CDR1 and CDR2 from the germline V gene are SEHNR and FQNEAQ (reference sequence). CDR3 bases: TGTGCCAGCAGCTTATGGGAGGGCGAGCAGTACTTC. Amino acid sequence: CASSLWEGEQYF.

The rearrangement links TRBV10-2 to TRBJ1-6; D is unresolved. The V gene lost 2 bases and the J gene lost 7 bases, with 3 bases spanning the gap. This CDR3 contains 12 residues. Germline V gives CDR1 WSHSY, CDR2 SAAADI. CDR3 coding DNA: TGCGCCAGCAGTGAGGCGAATTCACCCCTCCACTTT. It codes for CASSEANSPLHF.

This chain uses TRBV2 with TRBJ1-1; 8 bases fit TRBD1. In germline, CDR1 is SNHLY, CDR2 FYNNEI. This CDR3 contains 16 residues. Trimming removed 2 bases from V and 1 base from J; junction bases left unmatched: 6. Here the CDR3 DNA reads TGTGCCAGCAGTGAAATGGACAGGGCTCCGAACACTGAAGCTTTCTTT. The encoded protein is CASSEMDRAPNTEAFF.

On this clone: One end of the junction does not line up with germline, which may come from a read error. The CDR3 DNA reads TGTGCCAGCAGTAGCGGGGTTGAGCAGTTCTTC. Translation gives CASSSGVEQFF. The genes are TRBV19 and TRBJ2-1; 8 nucleotides match TRBD2. This CDR3 is 11 amino acids long. Per germline, CDR1 LNHDA and CDR2 SQIVND (reference sequence).

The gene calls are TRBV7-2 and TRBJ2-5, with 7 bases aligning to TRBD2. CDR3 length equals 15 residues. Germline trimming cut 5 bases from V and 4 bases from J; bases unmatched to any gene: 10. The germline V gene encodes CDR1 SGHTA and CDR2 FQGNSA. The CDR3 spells CASSPWGERGETQYF. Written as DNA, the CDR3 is TGTGCCAGCAGCCCCTGGGGGGAGCGGGGAGAGACCCAGTACTTC.

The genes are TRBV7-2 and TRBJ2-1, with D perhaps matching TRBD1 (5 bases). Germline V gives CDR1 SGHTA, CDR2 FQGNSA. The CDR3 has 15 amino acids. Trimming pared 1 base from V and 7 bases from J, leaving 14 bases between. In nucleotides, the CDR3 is TGTGCCAGCAGCTTAGAGGGGTCCCCTTGGAATGAGCAGTTCTTC. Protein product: CASSLEGSPWNEQFF.

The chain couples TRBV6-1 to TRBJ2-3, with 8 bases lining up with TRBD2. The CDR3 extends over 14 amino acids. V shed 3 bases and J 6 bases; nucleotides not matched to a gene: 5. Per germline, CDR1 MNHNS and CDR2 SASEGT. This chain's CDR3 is CASSDSGMYDTQYF. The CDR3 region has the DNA TGTGCCAGCAGTGATAGCGGGATGTATGATACGCAGTATTTT.

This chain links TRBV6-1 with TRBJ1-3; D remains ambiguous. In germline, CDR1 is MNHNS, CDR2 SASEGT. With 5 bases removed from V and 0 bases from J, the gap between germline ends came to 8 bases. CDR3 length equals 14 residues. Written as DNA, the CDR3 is TGTGCCAGCAGTAAGACTGACTCTGGAAACACCATATATTTT. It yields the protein CASSKTDSGNTIYF.

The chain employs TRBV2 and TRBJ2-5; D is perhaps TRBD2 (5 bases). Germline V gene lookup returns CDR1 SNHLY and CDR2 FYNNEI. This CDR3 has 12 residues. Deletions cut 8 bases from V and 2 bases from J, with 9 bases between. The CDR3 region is CASHRGQETQYF. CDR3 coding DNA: TGTGCCAGCCACCGGGGTCAAGAGACCCAGTACTTC.

The DNA of the CDR3 is TGTGCCAGCAGTTTAGGGTTTGGTATCGTCAGCGGGAGGAGTGAGCAGTTCTTC. Amino acid sequence: CASSLGFGIVSGRSEQFF. The chain recombines TRBV27 with TRBJ2-1; 9 nucleotides align to TRBD2. The CDR3 sequence is 18 residues long. Per germline, CDR1 MNHEY and CDR2 SMNVEV (reference sequence). V lost 2 bases and J lost 9; bases outside the gene matches: 17.